What follows are 8 T cell receptor beta chains derived from one specimen sequenced in a study of blood T cell repertoires in COVID-19. Sequencing was performed with immunoSEQ multiplex PCR; in TCRdb, only in-frame clones are kept and a portion is missing. The sample has under 350,000 clones; 83% are singletons. The sequencing sample was made of peripheral blood. The receptors were sampled from a woman aged 50 to 60 who had recovered from COVID-19.

The rearrangement joins TRBV30 to TRBJ2-3, with 8 bases aligning to TRBD2. CDR1 and CDR2 from the germline V gene are GTSNPN and SVGIG (reference sequence). The junction had 12 bases not matched to a gene; V was cut back by 0 bases and J by 10 bases. CDR3 length equals 15 residues. CDR3 coding DNA: TGTGCCTGGAGTGTACGCAGCGGGAGCACCAGTTCGCAGTATTTT. Protein: CAWSVRSGSTSSQYF.

The rearrangement uses TRBV29-1 and TRBJ1-5; D may be TRBD1 (6 bases). V was trimmed by 6 bases and J by 10 bases, leaving 19 bases between them. CDR3 size: 13 residues. Germline V gene data show CDR1 as SQVTM and CDR2 as ANQGSEA. CDR3 protein: CSVGAGDGGPQHF. CDR3 nucleotide sequence: TGCAGCGTGGGGGCAGGTGACGGCGGACCCCAGCATTTT.

The chain recombines TRBV4-3 with TRBJ1-3; no clear D. V was cut by 3 bases and J by 0 bases, with 6 bases left in between. Germline CDR1 and CDR2: LGHNA and YSLEER. The CDR3 contains 14 residues. CDR3 region: CASSQVDSGNTIYF. In DNA, the CDR3 is TGCGCCAGCAGCCAGGTAGACTCTGGAAACACCATATATTTT.

The chain is built from TRBV7-6 and TRBJ2-1; TRBD1 agrees at 9 bases. The germline V gene encodes CDR1 SGHVS and CDR2 FNYEAQ. The CDR3 length is 15 residues. V shed 3 bases and J 5 bases; nucleotides not matched to a gene: 5. The CDR3 region has the DNA TGTGCCAGCAGCTTTCGGGACAGGGAGGACAATGAGCAGTTCTTC. Translated, it gives CASSFRDREDNEQFF. The entire variable domain, with the rest obtained from reference TRBV7-6 and TRBJ2-1, is as follows: GAGVSQSPRYKVTKRGQDVALRCDPISGHVSLYWYRQALGQGPEFLTYFNYEAQQDKSGLPNDRFSAERPEGSISTLTIQRTEQRDSAMYRCASSFRDREDNEQFFGPGTRLTVL.

The genes are TRBV7-8 and TRBJ2-2; TRBD2 agrees at 7 bases. This CDR3 is 15 amino acids long. Germline lookup yields CDR1 SGHVS and CDR2 FQNEAQ. The V segment lost 0 bases and the J segment 7 bases; nucleotides outside the gene matches: 5. The CDR3 here is CASSLAGGPNGELFF. For the CDR3, the DNA is TGTGCCAGCAGCTTAGCGGGAGGGCCGAACGGGGAGCTGTTTTTT.

The V gene is TRBV2, the J gene TRBJ1-1; possibly TRBD1 for D (6 bases). The CDR3 is 14 amino acids. The germline V gene has CDR1 SNHLY and CDR2 FYNNEI. Between the trimmed V and J ends, which lost 5 bases and 6 bases, there was a span of 16 bases. CDR3 coding DNA: TGTGCCAGCAGTCCCTCCGGGGGGCTTGCTGAAGCTTTCTTT. Translation: CASSPSGGLAEAFF. Variable domain in full (rest from reference TRBV2 and TRBJ1-1): EPEVTQTPSHQVTQMGQEVILRCVPISNHLYFYWYRQILGQKVEFLVSFYNNEISEKSEIFDDQFSVERPDGSNFTLKIRSTKLEDSAMYFCASSPSGGLAEAFFGQGTRLTVV.

This clone was picked up one time. J is TRBJ2-5 and V is TRBV29-1; 11 positions match TRBD2. Germline-derived CDR1 and CDR2 are SQVTM and ANQGSEA. There are 16 residues in the CDR3. With V trimmed by 6 bases and J by 7 bases, 16 bases remained unmatched. CDR3 region: CSVASGLAGFGGTQYF. CDR3 nucleotides: TGCAGCGTCGCTTCTGGACTAGCGGGCTTCGGCGGGACCCAGTACTTC.

The rearrangement uses TRBV30 and TRBJ2-5; weak D call: TRBD1 (5 bases). Germline V gives CDR1 GTSNPN, CDR2 SVGIG (reference sequence). The CDR3 is made up of 16 amino acids. V was shortened by 3 bases and J by 5 bases, with 22 bases between the two germline ends. The CDR3 sequence: CAWRRIGQGLGETQYF. The CDR3 DNA sequence: TGTGCCTGGAGGAGAATAGGGCAGGGCCTTGGGGAGACCCAGTACTTC.